The entry below gives a single T cell receptor beta chain sequence along with its context. Its cognate antigen is unknown. The CDR3 is made up of 15 amino acids. Trimming left V 7 bases short and J 2 bases short, with 14 bases between. In germline, CDR1 is SGHTA, CDR2 FQGNSA. These data originate in a study of OX40 agonist ivuxolimab in advanced cancers. The overall study: An anti-OX40 (CD134) antibody with agonistic activity, ivuxolimab, was administered to patients. Patients were treated with intravenous ivuxolimab, dosed at 0.01 to 10 mg/kg and infused every 2 weeks.

Study-wide findings and caveats: At 0.1 to 3.0 mg/kg, clonal expansion of CD4+ and CD8+ blood T cells had occurred by week 6.

Data came from immunoSEQ multiplex PCR; TCRdb stores just in-frame clones and leaves some out. Of approximately 76,000 clones listed, about 88% are singletons. The sample in question was CD4+ or CD8+ T cells sorted from blood, obtained in a trial of the OX40 agonist ivuxolimab. The chain links TRBV7-2 to TRBJ2-2; D perhaps matches TRBD2 (6 bases). This TCR derives from an adult with an advanced solid tumor such as melanoma, head and neck, liver or kidney cancer. Here the CDR3 reads CASTERLVNTGELFF. DNA for the CDR3: TGTGCCAGCACCGAGCGACTAGTAAACACCGGGGAGCTGTTTTTT.